The present T cell receptor (beta chain) was sequenced within a study of blood T cells in healthy people across ages. About the study: Template-switching capture recovered about one barcoded beta molecule per two T cells. General observations from the study: Unknown CMV status may confound age-related changes in expanded clones.

Combining a sample-barcoded 5' primer with a J-beta primer mix, a second PCR ran for 7 to 11 cycles. MiXCR, applied by TCRdb to the 5' RACE reads, yields one record per CDR3 protein. The sample comprises fewer than 1 million distinct CDR3 sequences, 40% to 50% of which are singletons, and roughly 18% rests with the top ten. The length of the CDR3 is 14 residues. Germline CDR1 LGHNA, CDR2 YNFKEQ. V was clipped by 6 bases and J by 3 bases; unmatched bases: 7. Researchers collected approximately 9.5 milliliters of peripheral blood from every single donor. This clonotype came up many times. The antigen is unknown.

Source material: blood. The chain is built from TRBV4-2 and TRBJ2-7; 8 bases are a match to TRBD1. This receptor was identified in a man between 60 and 75 years old in good health. CDR3 coding DNA: TGTGCCAGCAGAGTGACAGGGGAGAACTACGAGCAGTACTTC. Its translation is CASRVTGENYEQYF.